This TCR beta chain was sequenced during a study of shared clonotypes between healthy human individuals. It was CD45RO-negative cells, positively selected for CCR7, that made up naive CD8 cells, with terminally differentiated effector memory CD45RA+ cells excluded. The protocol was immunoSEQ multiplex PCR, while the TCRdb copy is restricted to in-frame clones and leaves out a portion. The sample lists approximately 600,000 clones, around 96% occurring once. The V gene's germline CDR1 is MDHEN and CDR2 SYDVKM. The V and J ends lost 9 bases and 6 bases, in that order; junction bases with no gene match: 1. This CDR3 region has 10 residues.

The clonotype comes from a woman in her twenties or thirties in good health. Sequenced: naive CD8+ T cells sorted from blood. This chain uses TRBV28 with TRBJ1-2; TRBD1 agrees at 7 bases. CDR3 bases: TGTGCCAGTACAGGGGATGGCTACACCTTC. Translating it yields CASTGDGYTF.